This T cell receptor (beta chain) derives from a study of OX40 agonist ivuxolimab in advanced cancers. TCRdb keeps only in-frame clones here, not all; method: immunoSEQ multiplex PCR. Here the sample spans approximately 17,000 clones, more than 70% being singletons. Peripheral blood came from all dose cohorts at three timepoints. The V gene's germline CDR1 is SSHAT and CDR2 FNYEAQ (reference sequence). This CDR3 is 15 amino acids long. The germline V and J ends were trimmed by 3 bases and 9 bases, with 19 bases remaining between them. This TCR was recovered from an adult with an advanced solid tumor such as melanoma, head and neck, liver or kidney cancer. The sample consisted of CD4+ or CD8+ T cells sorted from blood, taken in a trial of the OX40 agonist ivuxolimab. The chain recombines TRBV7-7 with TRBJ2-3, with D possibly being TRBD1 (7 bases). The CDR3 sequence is CASSLGDSGSDTQYF. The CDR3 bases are TGTGCCAGCAGCTTGGGGGACAGCGGGTCGGACACGCAGTATTTT.